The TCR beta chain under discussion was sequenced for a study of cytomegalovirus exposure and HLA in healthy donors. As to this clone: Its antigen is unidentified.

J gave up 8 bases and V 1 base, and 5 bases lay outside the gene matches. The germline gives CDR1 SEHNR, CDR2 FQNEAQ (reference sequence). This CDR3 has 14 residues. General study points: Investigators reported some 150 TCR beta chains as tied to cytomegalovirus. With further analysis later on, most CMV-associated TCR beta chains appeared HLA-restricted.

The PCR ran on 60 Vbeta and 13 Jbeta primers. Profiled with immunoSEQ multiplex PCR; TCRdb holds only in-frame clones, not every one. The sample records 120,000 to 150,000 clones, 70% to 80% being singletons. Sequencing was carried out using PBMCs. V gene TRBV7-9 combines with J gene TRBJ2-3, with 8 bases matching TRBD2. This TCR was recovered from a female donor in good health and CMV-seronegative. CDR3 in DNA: TGTGCCAGCAGCTTAGGAGCGGGAGATGTTACGCAGTATTTT. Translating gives CASSLGAGDVTQYF.